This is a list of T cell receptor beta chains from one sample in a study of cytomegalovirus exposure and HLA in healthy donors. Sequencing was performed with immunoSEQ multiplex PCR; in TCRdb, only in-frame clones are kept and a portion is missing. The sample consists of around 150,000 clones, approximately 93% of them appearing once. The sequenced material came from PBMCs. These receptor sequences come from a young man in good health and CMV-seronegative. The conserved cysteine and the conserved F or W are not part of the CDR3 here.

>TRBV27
ASSPGTSGKETQY
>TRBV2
ASSVYNNEQF
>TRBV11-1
ASSVPGQGRAEKLF
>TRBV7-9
ASSLQGLFTGELF
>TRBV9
ASSRGSAGYT
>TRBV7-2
ASSPLGGGYEQY
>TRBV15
ATSRDRWDRGQDQPQH
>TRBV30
AWSTVPTLVQPQH
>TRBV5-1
ASSLYTPTNEKLF
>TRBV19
ASSTGLNQPQH
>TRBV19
ASSTTGLWAF
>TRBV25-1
ASSESYYGYT
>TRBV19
ASSPTGTGGGEQY
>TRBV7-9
ASSHERDRGVYGYT
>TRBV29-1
SVEADRSNTEAF
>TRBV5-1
ASSLAGTSGRDEQF
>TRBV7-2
ASSLNYDSRYYGYT
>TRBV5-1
ASSLQGSDGYT
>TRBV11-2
ASSFRSGLAGNWGEQF
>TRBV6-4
ASSEVAGALETQY
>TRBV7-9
ASSSQGAQNIQY
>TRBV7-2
ASSPYRQGETQY
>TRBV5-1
ASSGLFGPGYGYT
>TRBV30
AWKPPGQGPGNTIY
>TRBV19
ASYLQGSNQPQH
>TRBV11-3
ASSPDSDTQY
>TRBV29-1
SVTRQSSYNEQF
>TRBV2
AITSGGRETQY
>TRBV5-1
ASSFGPQGSSYNEQF
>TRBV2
ASRGGTSGRSWGNEQF
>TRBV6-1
ASSEGRGRETQY
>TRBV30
AWSRGLAGVGTDTQY
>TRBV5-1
ASSLEGTGVSPLH
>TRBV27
ASSPTTARQGGGNQPQH
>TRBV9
ASSPAIERGTGENIQY
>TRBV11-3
ASSLGEAGTPGELF
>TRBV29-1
SVVTGVGTQPQH
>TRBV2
ASSGFNWGGDGYT
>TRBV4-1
ASSQDSGDTGNTIY